This T cell receptor (beta chain) comes out of a study of blood T cell repertoires in COVID-19. Background on the study: Acute and convalescent COVID-19 samples came from the United States, Italy and Spain.

Participants were aged roughly 18 to 89 years, lived in 20 to 25 US areas, and enrolled virtually. Cohorts were determined from participant-reported clinical history. Cohort 3 donors were reported recovered after two negative PCRs, clearance, or symptom resolution. Produced via immunoSEQ multiplex PCR; TCRdb's table is partial and in-frame only. Among 260,000 or so clones listed, approximately 81% were seen once. Germline assignment: CDR1 SGHTA and CDR2 FQGTGA. This CDR3 contains 13 residues. The V gene lost 5 bases and the J gene lost 2 bases, with 9 bases spanning the gap. The V call is TRBV7-3, the J call TRBJ1-1; D is uncertain. This clonotype originated in a woman aged 45 to 65 who had recovered from COVID-19. The sample comprised PBMCs or T cells enriched from blood (not recorded which). The CDR3 sequence is CASSRRGNTEAFF. The CDR3, as DNA: TGTGCCAGCAGCCGCCGAGGAAACACTGAAGCTTTCTTT.